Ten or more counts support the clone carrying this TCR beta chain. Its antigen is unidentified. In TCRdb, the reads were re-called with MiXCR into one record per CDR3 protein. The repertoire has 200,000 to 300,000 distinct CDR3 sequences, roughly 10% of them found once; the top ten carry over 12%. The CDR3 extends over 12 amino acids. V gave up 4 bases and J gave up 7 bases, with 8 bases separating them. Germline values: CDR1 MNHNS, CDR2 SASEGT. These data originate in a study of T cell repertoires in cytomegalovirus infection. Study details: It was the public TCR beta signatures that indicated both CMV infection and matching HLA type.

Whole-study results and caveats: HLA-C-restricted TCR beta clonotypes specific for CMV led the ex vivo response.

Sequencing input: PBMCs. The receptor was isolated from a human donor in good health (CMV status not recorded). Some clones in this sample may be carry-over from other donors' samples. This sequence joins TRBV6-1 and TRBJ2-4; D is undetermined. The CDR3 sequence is CASSVTENIQYF. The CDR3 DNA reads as TGTGCCAGCAGTGTTACGGAGAACATTCAGTACTTC.